These T cell receptor beta chains were read from a single sample in a study of cytomegalovirus exposure and HLA in healthy donors. TCRdb's copy holds only in-frame clones and misses some; the assay was immunoSEQ multiplex PCR. The sample has 95,000 to 100,000 clones, roughly 71% seen once. Source material: PBMCs. The receptors derive from a man between 45 and 60 years old in good health and CMV-seronegative. CDR3s include the opening cysteine and the closing phenylalanine or tryptophan. D genes are given only for firm matches. The size field is filled for only some rows; it gives once, few, many or a size class.

d_call,cdr3_length,clone_size,v_call,j_call,cdr3_aa,cdr3_nt
-,12,-,TRBV21-1,TRBJ2-1,CASSRSVPNQFF,TGTGCCAGCAGTCGAAGCGTCCCCAACCAGTTCTTC
-,13,-,TRBV7-8,TRBJ2-5,CASSLKGPETQYF,TGTGCCAGCAGCTTAAAGGGGCCAGAGACCCAGTACTTC
-,17,-,TRBV5-1,TRBJ2-1,CASSREPGLYSYNEQFF,TGCGCCAGCAGCCGGGAACCGGGACTCTACTCCTACAATGAGCAGTTCTTC
TRBD2,16,-,TRBV11-2,TRBJ2-1,CASSLASGRAYGEQFF,TGTGCCAGCAGCTTAGCTAGCGGGAGGGCCTATGGTGAGCAGTTCTTC
-,13,-,TRBV16,TRBJ1-2,CASSHQQDLGYTF,TGTGCCAGCAGCCACCAGCAGGATCTTGGCTACACCTTC
-,15,once,TRBV9,TRBJ2-5,CASSPGSGEWETQYF,TGTGCCAGCAGCCCGGGCAGCGGTGAGTGGGAGACCCAGTACTTC
-,12,few,TRBV30,TRBJ2-7,CAWSRSDYEQYF,TGTGCCTGGAGTCGGTCTGACTACGAGCAGTACTTC
-,11,-,TRBV6-5,TRBJ2-5,CASSSTETQYF,TGTGCCAGCAGTTCCACTGAGACCCAGTACTTC
TRBD1,14,few,TRBV5-1,TRBJ1-1,CASSLTGGDTEAFF,TGCGCCAGCAGCTTGACAGGGGGCGACACTGAAGCTTTCTTT
-,15,-,TRBV7-2,TRBJ2-3,CASSLEPGYTDTQYF,TGTGCCAGCAGCTTAGAGCCAGGCTACACAGATACGCAGTATTTT
TRBD1,15,-,TRBV7-8,TRBJ2-7,CASSLREGAGYEQYF,TGTGCCAGCAGCTTAAGAGAGGGGGCTGGCTACGAGCAGTACTTC
-,13,once,TRBV5-1,TRBJ1-2,CASSQHEAYGYTF,TGCGCCAGCAGCCAGCACGAGGCCTATGGCTACACCTTC
-,15,few,TRBV4-3,TRBJ2-2,CASSRVLATTGELFF,TGCGCCAGCAGCCGGGTCCTAGCGACGACCGGGGAGCTGTTTTTT
-,15,-,TRBV6-5,TRBJ1-1,CASSYQRALNTEAFF,TGTGCCAGCAGTTATCAGAGGGCCTTGAACACTGAAGCTTTCTTT
TRBD2,22,-,TRBV27,TRBJ2-2,CASSPSLLGAGVRRGVTGELFF,TGTGCCAGCAGTCCCTCTCTTTTAGGGGCGGGAGTTCGAAGGGGTGTCACCGGGGAGCTGTTTTTT
-,12,-,TRBV28,TRBJ1-2,CASSRGDHGYTF,TGTGCCAGCAGTCGGGGAGACCATGGCTACACCTTC
TRBD2,16,-,TRBV28,TRBJ2-7,CASSFVGAGLAREQYF,TGTGCCAGCAGTTTCGTCGGAGCGGGATTAGCGAGGGAGCAGTACTTC
-,12,-,TRBV29-1,TRBJ2-1,CSVEFLGDEQFF,TGCAGCGTTGAGTTCCTAGGGGATGAGCAGTTCTTC
TRBD2,16,-,TRBV4-2,TRBJ2-1,CASSQNRGGPYNEQFF,TGTGCCAGCAGCCAAAATCGGGGGGGACCCTACAATGAGCAGTTCTTC
-,15,-,TRBV19,TRBJ2-3,CASRKTVLSTDTQYF,TGTGCCAGTAGAAAAACGGTGCTTAGCACAGATACGCAGTATTTT
-,15,-,TRBV19,TRBJ2-7,CASSIPVGGKDEQYF,TGTGCCAGTAGTATCCCGGTCGGGGGAAAGGACGAGCAGTACTTC
-,16,few,TRBV28,TRBJ1-2,CASSLGWRGRGYGYTF,TGTGCCAGCAGTTTAGGCTGGCGGGGGCGCGGCTATGGCTACACCTTC
TRBD2,14,few,TRBV2,TRBJ2-7,CASLLAGVMGEQYF,TGTGCCAGCCTCCTAGCGGGGGTCATGGGGGAGCAGTACTTC
-,13,-,TRBV7-2,TRBJ2-1,CASSLNQRDEQFF,TGTGCCAGCAGCTTAAACCAGCGGGATGAGCAGTTCTTC
TRBD1,15,-,TRBV6-6,TRBJ2-1,CASSYSKGQGYEQFF,TGTGCCAGCAGTTACTCGAAAGGACAGGGATATGAGCAGTTCTTC
TRBD1,18,many,TRBV4-1,TRBJ1-1,CASSLLPGQSFLNTEAFF,TGCGCCAGCAGCCTCCTTCCGGGACAGAGCTTTTTGAACACTGAAGCTTTCTTT
-,14,-,TRBV6-5,TRBJ2-7,CASSYSKNSGEQYF,TGTGCCAGCAGTTACTCGAAGAACAGCGGCGAGCAGTACTTC
TRBD1,16,once,TRBV7-8,TRBJ1-2,CASSPRQGMGTYGYTF,TGTGCCAGCAGCCCTCGACAGGGGATGGGAACTTATGGCTACACCTTC
TRBD1,14,-,TRBV27,TRBJ1-1,CASSFGQANTEAFF,TGTGCCAGCAGTTTCGGACAGGCGAACACTGAAGCTTTCTTT
-,14,-,TRBV9,TRBJ1-1,CASSVAKRGTEAFF,TGTGCCAGCAGCGTAGCTAAGAGGGGGACTGAAGCTTTCTTT
-,17,-,TRBV5-4,TRBJ1-5,CASSSDRKKPSNQPQHF,TGTGCCAGCAGCTCCGACAGGAAAAAGCCTAGCAATCAGCCCCAGCATTTT
-,14,-,TRBV7-3,TRBJ2-2,CASSLDRNTGELFF,TGTGCCAGCAGCTTAGACAGGAACACCGGGGAGCTGTTTTTT
TRBD1,18,once,TRBV19,TRBJ2-6,CASSIARQGASGANVLTF,TGTGCCAGTAGTATAGCGAGACAGGGGGCTTCTGGGGCCAACGTCCTGACTTTC
TRBD2,16,-,TRBV7-2,TRBJ2-1,CASSLGSGVSYNEQFF,TGTGCCAGCAGCTTAGGTAGCGGGGTATCCTACAATGAGCAGTTCTTC
TRBD1,13,-,TRBV28,TRBJ1-5,CASRDRGHQPQHF,TGTGCCAGCAGGGACAGGGGGCATCAGCCCCAGCATTTT
-,13,once,TRBV27,TRBJ1-4,CASSPYIDEKLFF,TGTGCCAGCAGTCCCTATATCGATGAAAAACTGTTTTTT
-,13,few,TRBV28,TRBJ1-2,CASSPDRDYGYTF,TGTGCCAGCAGTCCGGACAGAGACTATGGCTACACCTTC
-,15,-,TRBV19,TRBJ2-6,CASSIPGAGANVLTF,TGTGCCAGTAGTATACCAGGGGCTGGGGCCAACGTCCTGACTTTC
TRBD1,12,-,TRBV7-2,TRBJ2-7,CASGQGAHEQYF,TGTGCCAGCGGACAGGGTGCCCACGAGCAGTACTTC
-,18,-,TRBV28,TRBJ1-4,CATEKGGTGGVPVEKLFF,TGTGCCACCGAAAAGGGGGGGACGGGAGGGGTACCGGTTGAAAAACTGTTTTTT